This T cell receptor beta chain originates from a study of blood T cell repertoires in COVID-19. Sequencing used immunoSEQ multiplex PCR; TCRdb keeps in-frame clones, though not all of them. The sample has about 15,000 clones, approximately 80% seen once. Germline loops: CDR1 LNHDA, CDR2 SQIVND (reference sequence). The CDR3 spans 13 residues. V lost 10 bases, J lost 5 bases, and 7 bases stayed unmatched. Sequenced sample: peripheral blood. The TCR sequence derives from a human donor in a cohort sampled during active COVID-19. The gene calls are TRBV19 and TRBJ2-7, with TRBD2 matching over 11 bases. The CDR3 nucleotides read TGTGCCACTGGACTAGCGGGCATAAACGAGCAGTACTTC. Protein product: CATGLAGINEQYF.